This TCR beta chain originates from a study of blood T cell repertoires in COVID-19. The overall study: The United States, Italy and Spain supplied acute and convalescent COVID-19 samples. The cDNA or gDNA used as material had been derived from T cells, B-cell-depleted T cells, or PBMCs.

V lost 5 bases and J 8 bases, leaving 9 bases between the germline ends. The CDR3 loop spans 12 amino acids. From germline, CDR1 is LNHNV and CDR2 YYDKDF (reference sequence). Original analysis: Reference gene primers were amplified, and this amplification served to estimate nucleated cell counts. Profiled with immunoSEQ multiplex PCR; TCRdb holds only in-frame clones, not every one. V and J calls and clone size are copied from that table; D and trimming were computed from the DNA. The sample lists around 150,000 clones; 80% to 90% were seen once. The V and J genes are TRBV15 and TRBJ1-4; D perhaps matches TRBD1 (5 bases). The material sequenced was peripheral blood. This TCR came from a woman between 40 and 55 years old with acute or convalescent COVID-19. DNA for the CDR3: TGTGCCACCAGCCGCGGGGCCGAAAAACTGTTTTTT. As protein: CATSRGAEKLFF.